Below are 9 T cell receptor beta chains sequenced from a single sample in a study of cytomegalovirus exposure and HLA in healthy donors. This table comes from immunoSEQ multiplex PCR, and its TCRdb copy is limited to in-frame clones, with some not included. The repertoire includes fewer than 200,000 clones, about 89% of them detected once, and around 7.2% sits in the top ten. The material sequenced was PBMCs. These receptors were taken from a man aged 25 to 40 in good health and CMV-seropositive.

Notes on this clone: The junction differs from germline at one of its ends, possibly a read error. The chain uses TRBV7-2 and TRBJ2-7; TRBD1 agrees at 7 bases. CDR1 is SGHTA, CDR2 FQGNSA, per germline. This CDR3 contains 13 residues. The DNA of the CDR3 is TGTGCCAGCAGCTTATTCGGGGCGAGGGGGCTGGACTTC. Its protein is CASSLFGARGLDF.

This clone has only a few counts. The chain links TRBV6-5 to TRBJ1-1; D not certain. Germline V gene data show CDR1 as MNHEY and CDR2 as SVGAGI. Trimming shortened V by 7 bases and J by 1 base, and 7 bases separated the two germline ends. This CDR3 is 12 amino acids long. The CDR3 bases are TGTGCCAGCAAGGTTCCGAACACTGAAGCTTTCTTT. Amino acids: CASKVPNTEAFF.

The J gene is TRBJ2-2, the V gene TRBV11-1; no clear D gene. V lost 1 base to trimming and J lost 2 bases, with 8 bases between them. This CDR3 comprises 15 residues. The germline gives CDR1 SGHAT, CDR2 FQDESV (reference sequence). The CDR3 here is CASSLGSVNTGELFF. The DNA of the CDR3 is TGTGCCAGCAGCTTAGGGTCAGTAAACACCGGGGAGCTGTTTTTT.

This sequence joins TRBV28 and TRBJ2-1; 11 nucleotides agree with TRBD2. Germline CDR1 reads MDHEN; CDR2 reads SYDVKM. The CDR3 loop spans 18 amino acids. V was pared by 7 bases and J by 4 bases, with 15 bases of the junction left unmatched. CDR3 sequence (DNA): TGTGCCAGCACCGCAAGGAGACCGGGACTAGCGGATTACAATGAGCAGTTCTTC. Translating it yields CASTARRPGLADYNEQFF.

The count of this clone is one. V usage is TRBV25-1 and J usage is TRBJ1-1; 8 nucleotides agree with TRBD1. Germline CDR1 is MGHDK and CDR2 is SYGVNS. The ends lost 6 bases at V and 4 bases at J; junction bases unmatched: 4. The CDR3 contains 13 residues. CDR3 sequence: CASRNRGSTEAFF. DNA of the CDR3: TGTGCCAGCAGAAACAGGGGGAGCACTGAAGCTTTCTTT. Together with reference TRBV25-1 and TRBJ1-1, the CDR3 gives the full variable domain: EADIYQTPRYLVIGTGKKITLECSQTMGHDKMYWYQQDPGMELHLIHYSYGVNSTEKGDLSSESTVSRIRTEHFPLTLESARPSHTSQYLCASRNRGSTEAFFGQGTRLTVV.

The chain employs TRBV5-4 and TRBJ1-2; D is unclear. Germline loops: CDR1 SGHNT, CDR2 YYREEE (reference sequence). The CDR3 consists of 15 residues. V shed 0 bases and J shed 4 bases, with 13 bases lying between them. This CDR3 is CASSLEAGGGYGYTF. DNA for the CDR3: TGTGCCAGCAGCTTGGAGGCAGGAGGTGGCTATGGCTACACCTTC.

The gene calls are TRBV9 and TRBJ2-1; tentative D call: TRBD2 (5 bases). The CDR3 is 15 amino acids. Germline lookup yields CDR1 SGDLS and CDR2 YYNGEE. The V and J ends lost 0 bases and 6 bases respectively, with 13 bases between them. CDR3 bases: TGTGCCAGCAGCGTAGTAACGGGGATGTTCAATGAGCAGTTCTTC. The encoded protein is CASSVVTGMFNEQFF.

The chain uses TRBV15 and TRBJ2-5; no reliable D call. The CDR3 length is 13 residues. V was pared by 1 base and J by 5 bases, with 8 bases between. Germline CDR1 LNHNV, CDR2 YYDKDF (reference sequence). CDR3 loop: CATSRGSRETQYF. DNA of the CDR3: TGTGCCACCAGCAGAGGAAGTAGGGAGACCCAGTACTTC.

J is TRBJ2-7 and V is TRBV11-2; D call uncertain. In germline, CDR1 is SGHAT, CDR2 FQNNGV. The CDR3 runs 13 residues. V was clipped by 2 bases and J by 3 bases, with 8 bases between them. CDR3 protein: CASSLTPGYEQYF. In DNA, the CDR3 is TGTGCCAGCAGCTTAACTCCTGGCTACGAGCAGTACTTC.